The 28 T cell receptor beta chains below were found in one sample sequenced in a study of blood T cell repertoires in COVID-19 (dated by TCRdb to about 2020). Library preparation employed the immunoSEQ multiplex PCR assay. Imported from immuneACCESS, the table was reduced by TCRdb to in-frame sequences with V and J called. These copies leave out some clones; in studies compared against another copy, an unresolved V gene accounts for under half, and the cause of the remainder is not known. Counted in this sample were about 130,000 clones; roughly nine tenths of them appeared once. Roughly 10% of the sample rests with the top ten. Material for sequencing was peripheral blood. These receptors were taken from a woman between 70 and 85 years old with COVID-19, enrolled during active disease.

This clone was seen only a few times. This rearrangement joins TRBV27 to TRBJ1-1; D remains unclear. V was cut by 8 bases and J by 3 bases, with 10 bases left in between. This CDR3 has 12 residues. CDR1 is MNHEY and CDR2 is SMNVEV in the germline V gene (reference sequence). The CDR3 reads CASGTAYTEAFF. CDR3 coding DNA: TGTGCCAGCGGAACAGCCTACACTGAAGCTTTCTTT.

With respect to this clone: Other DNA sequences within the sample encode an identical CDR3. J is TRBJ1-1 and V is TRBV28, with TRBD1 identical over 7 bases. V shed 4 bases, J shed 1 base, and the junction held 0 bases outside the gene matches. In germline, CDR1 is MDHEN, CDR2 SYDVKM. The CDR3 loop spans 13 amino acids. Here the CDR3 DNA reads TGTGCCAGCAGTTCAGGGGGGAACACTGAAGCTTTCTTT. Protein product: CASSSGGNTEAFF.

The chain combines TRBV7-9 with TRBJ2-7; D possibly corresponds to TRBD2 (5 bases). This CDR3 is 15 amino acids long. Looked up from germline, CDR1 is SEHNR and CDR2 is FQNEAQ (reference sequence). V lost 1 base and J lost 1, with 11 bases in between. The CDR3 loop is CASSLESGKSYEQYF. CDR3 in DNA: TGTGCCAGCAGCTTAGAAAGCGGCAAATCCTACGAGCAGTACTTC.

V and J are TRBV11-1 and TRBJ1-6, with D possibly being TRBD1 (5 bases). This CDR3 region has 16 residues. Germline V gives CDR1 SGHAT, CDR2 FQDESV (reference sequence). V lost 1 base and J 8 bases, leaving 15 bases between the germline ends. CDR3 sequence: CASSLETPSGDSPLHF. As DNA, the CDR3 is TGTGCCAGCAGCTTAGAAACTCCCTCGGGGGATTCACCCCTCCACTTT.

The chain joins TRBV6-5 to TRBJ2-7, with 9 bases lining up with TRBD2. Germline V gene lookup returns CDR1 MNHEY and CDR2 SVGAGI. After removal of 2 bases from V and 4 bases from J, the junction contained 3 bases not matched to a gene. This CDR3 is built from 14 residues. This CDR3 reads CASSYRAGGYEQYF. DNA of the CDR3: TGTGCCAGCAGTTACAGGGCGGGGGGGTACGAGCAGTACTTC.

The CDR3 bases are TGTGCCAGTAAACGACAGGGAGGCGTAGGAGATACGCAGTATTTT. The encoded protein is CASKRQGGVGDTQYF. This chain uses TRBV19 with TRBJ2-3, with D perhaps TRBD1 (7 bases). With 7 bases removed from V and 5 bases from J, the gap between germline ends came to 19 bases. The germline V gene encodes CDR1 LNHDA and CDR2 SQIVND (reference sequence). The CDR3 runs 15 residues.

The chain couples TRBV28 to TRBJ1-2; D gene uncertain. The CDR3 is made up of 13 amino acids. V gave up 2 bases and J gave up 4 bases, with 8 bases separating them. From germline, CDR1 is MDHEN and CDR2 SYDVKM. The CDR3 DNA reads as TGTGCCAGCAGTTTAAAGAGCCCCTATGGCTACACCTTC. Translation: CASSLKSPYGYTF.

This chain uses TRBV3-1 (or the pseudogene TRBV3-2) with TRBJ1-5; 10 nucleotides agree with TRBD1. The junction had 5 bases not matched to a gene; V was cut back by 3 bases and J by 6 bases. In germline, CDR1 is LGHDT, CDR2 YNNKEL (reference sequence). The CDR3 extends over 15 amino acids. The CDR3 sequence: CASSQGQGIGQPQHF. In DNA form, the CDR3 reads TGTGCCAGCAGCCAGGGACAGGGGATCGGTCAGCCCCAGCATTTT.

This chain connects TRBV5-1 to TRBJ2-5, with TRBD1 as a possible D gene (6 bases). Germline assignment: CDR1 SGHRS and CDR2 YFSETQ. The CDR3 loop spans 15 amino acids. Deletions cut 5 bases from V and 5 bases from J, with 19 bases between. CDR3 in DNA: TGCGCCAGCAGACCCGAGGGCCTCACAGGGGAGACCCAGTACTTC. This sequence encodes CASRPEGLTGETQYF.

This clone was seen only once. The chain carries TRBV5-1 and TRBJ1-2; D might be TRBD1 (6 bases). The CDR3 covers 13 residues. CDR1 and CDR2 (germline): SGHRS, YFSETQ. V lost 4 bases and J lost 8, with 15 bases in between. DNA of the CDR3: TGCGCCAGCAGCGTTACTCCGACAGGAGGCTACACCTTC. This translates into CASSVTPTGGYTF.

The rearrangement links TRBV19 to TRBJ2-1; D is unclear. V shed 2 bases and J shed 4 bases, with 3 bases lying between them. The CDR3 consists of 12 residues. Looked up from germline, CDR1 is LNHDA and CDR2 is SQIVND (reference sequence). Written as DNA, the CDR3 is TGTGCCAGTAGTATACAATACAATGAGCAGTTCTTC. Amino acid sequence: CASSIQYNEQFF.

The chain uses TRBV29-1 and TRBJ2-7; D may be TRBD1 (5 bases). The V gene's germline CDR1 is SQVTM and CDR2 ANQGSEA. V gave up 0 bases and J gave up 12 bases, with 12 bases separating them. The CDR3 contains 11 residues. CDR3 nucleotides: TGCAGCGTTGAAGATACCGGGCAGGGGTACTTC. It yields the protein CSVEDTGQGYF.

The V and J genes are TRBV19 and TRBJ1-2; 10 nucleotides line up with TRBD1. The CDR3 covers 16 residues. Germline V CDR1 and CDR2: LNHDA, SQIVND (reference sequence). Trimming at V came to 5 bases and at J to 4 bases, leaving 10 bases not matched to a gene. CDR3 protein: CASSHRDRGVSYGYTF. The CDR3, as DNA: TGTGCCAGTAGTCACCGGGACAGGGGAGTAAGCTATGGCTACACCTTC. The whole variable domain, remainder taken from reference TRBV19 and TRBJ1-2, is DGGITQSPKYLFRKEGQNVTLSCEQNLNHDAMYWYRQDPGQGLRLIYYSQIVNDFQKGDIAEGYSVSREKKESFPLTVTSAQKNPTAFYLCASSHRDRGVSYGYTFGSGTRLTVV.

The CDR3 spells CASIRQGVEETQYF. Written as DNA, the CDR3 is TGTGCCAGCATCAGACAGGGGGTCGAAGAGACCCAGTACTTC. This sequence joins TRBV5-4 and TRBJ2-5; TRBD1 matches 9 bases. J lost 3 bases, V lost 6 bases, and 6 bases had no gene match. The germline gives CDR1 SGHNT, CDR2 YYREEE (reference sequence). This CDR3 has 14 residues.

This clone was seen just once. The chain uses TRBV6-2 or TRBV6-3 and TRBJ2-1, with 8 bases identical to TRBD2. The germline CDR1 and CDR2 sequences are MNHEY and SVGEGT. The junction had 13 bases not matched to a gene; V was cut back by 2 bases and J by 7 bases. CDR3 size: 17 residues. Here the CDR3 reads CASSYGFSGGGVNEQFF. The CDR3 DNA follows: TGTGCCAGCAGTTACGGTTTTTCGGGGGGGGGCGTGAATGAGCAGTTCTTC.

The CDR3 loop is CASSPRRGTGELFF. The DNA for the CDR3 is TGTGCCAGCAGCCCCCGCCGGGGAACCGGGGAGCTGTTTTTT. J is TRBJ2-2 and V is TRBV11-1, with TRBD2 as a possible D gene (5 bases). CDR3 length equals 14 residues. Trimming left V 5 bases short and J 5 bases short, with 12 bases between. Per the germline V gene, CDR1 is SGHAT and CDR2 is FQDESV (reference sequence).

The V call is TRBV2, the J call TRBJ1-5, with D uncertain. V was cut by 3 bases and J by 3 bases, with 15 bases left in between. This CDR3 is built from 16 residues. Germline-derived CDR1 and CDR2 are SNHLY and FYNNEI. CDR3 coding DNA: TGTGCCAGCAGTGAGGGTCTTACAGAGCTCAATCAGCCCCAGCATTTT. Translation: CASSEGLTELNQPQHF.

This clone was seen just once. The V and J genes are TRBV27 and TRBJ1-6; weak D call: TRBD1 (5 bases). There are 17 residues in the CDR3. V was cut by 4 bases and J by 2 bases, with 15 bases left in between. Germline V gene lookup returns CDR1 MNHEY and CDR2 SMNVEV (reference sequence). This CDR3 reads CASSWRTGATYNSPLHF. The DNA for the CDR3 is TGTGCCAGCAGTTGGCGAACAGGAGCAACCTATAATTCACCCCTCCACTTT.

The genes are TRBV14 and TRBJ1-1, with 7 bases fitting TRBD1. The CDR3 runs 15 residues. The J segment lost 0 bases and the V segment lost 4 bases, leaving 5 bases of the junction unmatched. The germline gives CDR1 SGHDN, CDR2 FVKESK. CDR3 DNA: TGTGCCAGCAGCCGACTGACAGGGATGAACACTGAAGCTTTCTTT. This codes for CASSRLTGMNTEAFF. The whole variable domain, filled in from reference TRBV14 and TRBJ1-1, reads EAGVTQFPSHSVIEKGQTVTLRCDPISGHDNLYWYRRVMGKEIKFLLHFVKESKQDESGMPNNRFLAERTGGTYSTLKVQPAELEDSGVYFCASSRLTGMNTEAFFGQGTRLTVV.

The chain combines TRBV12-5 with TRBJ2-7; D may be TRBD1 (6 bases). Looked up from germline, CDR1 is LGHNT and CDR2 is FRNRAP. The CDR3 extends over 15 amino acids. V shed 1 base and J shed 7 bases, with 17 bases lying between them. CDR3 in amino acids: CASGLGDTTDVEQYF. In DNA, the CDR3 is TGTGCTAGTGGTTTGGGGGACACAACGGACGTAGAGCAGTACTTC.

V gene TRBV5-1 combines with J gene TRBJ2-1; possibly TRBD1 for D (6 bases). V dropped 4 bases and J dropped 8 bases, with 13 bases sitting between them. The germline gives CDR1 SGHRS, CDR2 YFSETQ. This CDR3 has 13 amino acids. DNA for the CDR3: TGCGCCAGCAGCGTAGACAGGCAACATGAGCAGTTCTTC. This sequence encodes CASSVDRQHEQFF.

CDR3 protein: CASRISRDTYGYTF. CDR3 nucleotide sequence: TGCGCCAGCAGAATCTCTCGGGATACCTATGGCTACACCTTC. The chain has TRBV5-1 and TRBJ1-2, with unresolved D. This CDR3 has 14 residues. Germline CDR1 is SGHRS and CDR2 is YFSETQ. Trimming pared 5 bases from V and 4 bases from J, leaving 15 bases between.

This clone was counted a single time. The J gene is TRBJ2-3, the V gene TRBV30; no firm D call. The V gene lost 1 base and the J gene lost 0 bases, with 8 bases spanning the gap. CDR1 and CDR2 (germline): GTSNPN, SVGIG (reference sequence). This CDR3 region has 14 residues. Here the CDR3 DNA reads TGTGCCTGGAGTGGAGGAGATAGCACAGATACGCAGTATTTT. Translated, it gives CAWSGGDSTDTQYF.

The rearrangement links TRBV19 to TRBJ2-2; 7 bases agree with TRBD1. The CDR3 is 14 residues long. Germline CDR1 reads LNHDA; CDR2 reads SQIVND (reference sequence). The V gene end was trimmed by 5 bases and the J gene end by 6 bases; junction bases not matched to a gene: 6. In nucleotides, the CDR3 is TGTGCCAGTAGTGGGCAGGGGGTTCCCGGGGAGCTGTTTTTT. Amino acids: CASSGQGVPGELFF.

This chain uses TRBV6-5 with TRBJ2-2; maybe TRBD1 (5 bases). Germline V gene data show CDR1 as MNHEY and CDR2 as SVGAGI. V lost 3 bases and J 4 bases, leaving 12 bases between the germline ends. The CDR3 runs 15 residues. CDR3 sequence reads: CASSYYQGATGELFF. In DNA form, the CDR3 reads TGTGCCAGCAGTTATTATCAGGGTGCCACCGGGGAGCTGTTTTTT.

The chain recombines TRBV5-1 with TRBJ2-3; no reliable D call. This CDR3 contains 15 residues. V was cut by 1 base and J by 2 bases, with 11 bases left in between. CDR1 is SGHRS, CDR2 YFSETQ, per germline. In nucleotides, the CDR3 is TGCGCCAGCAGCTTGCTGGGCCAGTTCACAGATACGCAGTATTTT. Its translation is CASSLLGQFTDTQYF.

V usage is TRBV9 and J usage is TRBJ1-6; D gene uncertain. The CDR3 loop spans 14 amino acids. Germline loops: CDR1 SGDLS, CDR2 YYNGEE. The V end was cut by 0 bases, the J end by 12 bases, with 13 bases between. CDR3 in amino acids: CASSVAGDGGPLHF. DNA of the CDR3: TGTGCCAGCAGCGTAGCGGGAGACGGAGGACCCCTCCACTTT. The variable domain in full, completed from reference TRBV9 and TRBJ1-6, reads DSGVTQTPKHLITATGQRVTLRCSPRSGDLSVYWYQQSLDQGLQFLIQYYNGEERAKGNILERFSAQQFPDLHSELNLSSLELGDSALYFCASSVAGDGGPLHFGNGTRLTVT.

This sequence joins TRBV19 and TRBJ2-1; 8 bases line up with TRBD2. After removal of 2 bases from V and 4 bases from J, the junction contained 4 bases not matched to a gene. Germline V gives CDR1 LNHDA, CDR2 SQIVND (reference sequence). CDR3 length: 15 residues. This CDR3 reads CASSIYAGGYNEQFF. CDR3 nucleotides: TGTGCCAGTAGTATATATGCGGGGGGATACAATGAGCAGTTCTTC.